Each of the 21 T cell receptor beta chains below was sequenced from the same sample in a study of OX40 agonist ivuxolimab in advanced cancers. Some clones are missing from TCRdb's copy, which holds only in-frame ones; the method was immunoSEQ multiplex PCR. Counted here are about 76,000 clones, 70% to 90% occurring once; the ten biggest clones make up around 2%. The material sequenced was CD4+ or CD8+ T cells sorted from blood, taken in a trial of the OX40 agonist ivuxolimab. The source of these receptors is an adult with an advanced solid tumor such as melanoma, head and neck, liver or kidney cancer.

This clone appeared a single time. The chain carries TRBV18 and TRBJ2-7, with TRBD2 identical over 8 bases. V lost 3 bases and J lost 7; bases outside the gene matches: 8. The CDR3 has 14 amino acids. Germline V CDR1 and CDR2: KGHSH, LQKENI. The CDR3 reads CASSPPVERGEQYF. The CDR3 nucleotides read TGTGCCAGCTCACCCCCGGTCGAGCGGGGGGAGCAGTACTTC. The whole variable domain, filled in from reference TRBV18 and TRBJ2-7, reads NAGVMQNPRHLVRRRGQEARLRCSPMKGHSHVYWYRQLPEEGLKFMVYLQKENIIDESGMPKERFSAEFPKEGPSILRIQQVVRGDSAAYFCASSPPVERGEQYFGPGTRLTVT.

This clone was observed a handful of times. The gene calls are TRBV28 and TRBJ1-2; D is unclear. The V gene lost 6 bases and the J gene lost 5 bases, with 16 bases spanning the gap. In germline, CDR1 is MDHEN, CDR2 SYDVKM. The CDR3 covers 14 residues. CDR3 protein: CASRVLLDGYGYTF. CDR3 nucleotide sequence: TGTGCCAGCAGAGTATTACTGGACGGGTATGGCTACACCTTC.

CDR3 sequence (DNA): TGTGCCAGCAGTTTATCTGGGGAGATCTCCTACGAGCAGTACTTC. Translating it yields CASSLSGEISYEQYF. The rearrangement links TRBV28 to TRBJ2-7, with D maybe TRBD2 (5 bases). V was pared by 1 base and J by 0 bases, with 10 bases between. CDR3 length: 15 residues. Germline assignment: CDR1 MDHEN and CDR2 SYDVKM.

The CDR3 here is CASSEARVQSPLHF. The CDR3 DNA is TGTGCCAGCAGTGAAGCCAGGGTCCAATCACCCCTCCACTTT. The rearrangement joins TRBV2 to TRBJ1-6, with a tentative D call TRBD1 (5 bases). From germline, CDR1 is SNHLY and CDR2 FYNNEI. The CDR3 runs to 14 residues. With 0 bases removed from V and 10 bases from J, the gap between germline ends came to 10 bases.

The V gene is TRBV18, the J gene TRBJ1-2; TRBD1 matches 7 bases. This CDR3 contains 14 residues. The germline V gene has CDR1 KGHSH and CDR2 LQKENI. The V and J ends lost 3 bases and 7 bases, in that order; junction bases with no gene match: 8. CDR3 DNA: TGTGCCAGCTCACCCGAGACAGGGAGGCTTGGCTACACCTTC. It translates to CASSPETGRLGYTF.

Only a few counts were recorded for this clone. The rearrangement joins TRBV6-1 to TRBJ1-4, with D possibly matching TRBD1 (5 bases). CDR3 size: 15 residues. V was cut by 2 bases and J by 8 bases, with 15 bases left in between. CDR1 and CDR2 (germline): MNHNS, SASEGT. This chain's CDR3 is CASSELGADGEKLFF. CDR3 DNA sequence: TGTGCCAGCAGTGAATTAGGGGCGGACGGAGAAAAACTGTTTTTT.

The rearrangement joins TRBV28 to TRBJ1-4; perhaps TRBD1 as D (6 bases). The CDR3 length is 13 residues. Germline-derived CDR1 and CDR2 are MDHEN and SYDVKM. Deletions cut 10 bases from V and 8 bases from J, with 17 bases between. The CDR3 protein is CATNGGWGEKLFF. The CDR3 region has the DNA TGTGCCACCAACGGGGGCTGGGGGGAAAAACTGTTTTTT.

CDR3 nucleotide sequence: TGCGCCAGCAGCTTGGAGGGGCCTGCAGATACGCAGTATTTT. Amino acid sequence: CASSLEGPADTQYF. The chain uses TRBV5-1 and TRBJ2-3; D might be TRBD1 (5 bases). The germline V and J ends were trimmed by 0 bases and 4 bases, with 9 bases remaining between them. Germline CDR1 SGHRS, CDR2 YFSETQ. CDR3 length: 14 amino acids.

CDR3 protein: CASSLGTIDNEQFF. The CDR3 coding sequence is TGTGCCAGCAGTCTTGGGACTATTGACAATGAGCAGTTCTTC. The V gene is TRBV9, the J gene TRBJ2-1; 7 nucleotides line up with TRBD2. This CDR3 is 14 amino acids long. J gave up 5 bases and V 5 bases, and 7 bases lay outside the gene matches. The germline CDR1 and CDR2 sequences are SGDLS and YYNGEE.

The V gene is TRBV7-2, the J gene TRBJ1-6, with TRBD1 as a possible D gene (5 bases). Germline CDR1 reads SGHTA; CDR2 reads FQGNSA. The V end lost 1 base, the J end lost 8 bases, and 12 bases lay between the germline ends. This CDR3 contains 15 residues. CDR3 DNA: TGTGCCAGCAGCTTAGTTGGCAGGGCGGATTCACCCCTCCACTTT. Its protein product is CASSLVGRADSPLHF.

V is TRBV5-1 and J is TRBJ2-7; a weak D match, TRBD2 (6 bases). The CDR3 runs to 13 residues. The V end was cut by 4 bases, the J end by 12 bases, with 20 bases between. Germline CDR1 SGHRS, CDR2 YFSETQ. The chain's CDR3 is CASSPGLAIEGYF. DNA for the CDR3: TGCGCCAGCAGCCCGGGACTTGCCATTGAGGGGTACTTC.

There are a few counts of this clone. This chain links TRBV19 with TRBJ1-1; no firm D call. CDR1 is LNHDA, CDR2 SQIVND, per germline (reference sequence). The V end lost 6 bases, the J end lost 7 bases, and 12 bases lay between the germline ends. The CDR3 totals 12 residues. CDR3 residues: CASSLRNGEAFF. In DNA, the CDR3 is TGTGCCAGTAGCTTACGGAACGGTGAAGCTTTCTTT.

This rearrangement joins TRBV10-1 to TRBJ2-5; D may be TRBD2 (5 bases). Trimming cost V 5 bases and J 2 bases, with 9 bases left between them. Per germline, CDR1 WNHNN and CDR2 SYGVQD (reference sequence). This CDR3 has 13 amino acids. For the CDR3, the DNA is TGCGCCAGCAGTCGGGGTAGACAAGAGACCCAGTACTTC. Its protein product is CASSRGRQETQYF.

The chain employs TRBV28 and TRBJ1-2, with 7 bases fitting TRBD1. Germline V gives CDR1 MDHEN, CDR2 SYDVKM. The CDR3 consists of 12 residues. With 6 bases clipped from V and 7 bases from J, the junction kept 5 bases outside the gene matches. The CDR3 loop is CASSFGTVGYTF. CDR3 sequence (DNA): TGTGCCAGCAGCTTCGGGACAGTTGGCTACACCTTC.

The chain carries TRBV5-6 and TRBJ2-1; D gene ambiguous. Trimming stripped 6 bases from V and 4 bases from J, with 14 bases between. CDR1 and CDR2 (germline): SGHDT, YYEEEE. This CDR3 contains 14 residues. The CDR3 reads CASTRYNGYNEQFF. The CDR3 bases are TGTGCCAGCACCCGCTATAACGGGTACAATGAGCAGTTCTTC.

This clone was recorded once. The J gene is TRBJ2-5, the V gene TRBV7-3; no clear D. The V end lost 6 bases, the J end lost 1 base, and 15 bases lay between the germline ends. The CDR3 is 15 amino acids. The germline V gene has CDR1 SGHTA and CDR2 FQGTGA. The CDR3 DNA follows: TGTGCCAGCAGTCCCAATGGAGTAACCCAAGAGACCCAGTACTTC. It translates to CASSPNGVTQETQYF.

CDR3 nucleotide sequence: TGCGCCAGCAGCCTAGGACAGGGCTTCTCCTCCTACGAGCAGTACTTC. Protein: CASSLGQGFSSYEQYF. The J gene is TRBJ2-7, the V gene TRBV5-1; 8 nucleotides match TRBD1. CDR3 length: 16 amino acids. CDR1 is SGHRS, CDR2 YFSETQ, per germline. Losses at the gene ends were 4 bases for V and 0 bases for J; bases not matched to a gene: 9.

The rearrangement joins TRBV11-2 to TRBJ2-1; possibly TRBD2 for D (6 bases). Germline V gives CDR1 SGHAT, CDR2 FQNNGV. The CDR3 consists of 14 residues. Trimming took 3 bases from V and 7 from J, leaving 13 bases between them. CDR3 protein: CASSFLGAGNEQFF. DNA for the CDR3: TGTGCCAGCAGCTTCTTAGGGGCGGGGAATGAGCAGTTCTTC.

The chain joins TRBV6-1 to TRBJ2-3, with a possible D match to TRBD2 (7 bases). There are 12 residues in the CDR3. Between the trimmed V and J ends, which lost 6 bases and 5 bases, there was a span of 9 bases. Germline V gene data show CDR1 as MNHNS and CDR2 as SASEGT. CDR3 residues: CASRGGGDTQYF. In nucleotides, the CDR3 is TGTGCCAGCAGAGGGGGGGGAGATACGCAGTATTTT.

The chain joins TRBV6-5 to TRBJ1-4; no clear D. Germline CDR1 and CDR2: MNHEY and SVGAGI. V lost 3 bases to trimming and J lost 10 bases, with 12 bases between them. CDR3 size: 13 residues. The CDR3 sequence: CASSYERRGKLFF. The CDR3, as DNA: TGTGCCAGCAGTTATGAACGGCGGGGAAAACTGTTTTTT.

The chain combines TRBV11-1 with TRBJ2-5; maybe TRBD2 (5 bases). The V gene's germline CDR1 is SGHAT and CDR2 FQDESV (reference sequence). The V end was cut by 2 bases, the J end by 2 bases, with 12 bases between. The CDR3 has 15 residues. The CDR3 region is CASSLSPGKQETQYF. The CDR3 DNA sequence: TGTGCCAGCAGCTTATCCCCGGGAAAACAAGAGACCCAGTACTTC.